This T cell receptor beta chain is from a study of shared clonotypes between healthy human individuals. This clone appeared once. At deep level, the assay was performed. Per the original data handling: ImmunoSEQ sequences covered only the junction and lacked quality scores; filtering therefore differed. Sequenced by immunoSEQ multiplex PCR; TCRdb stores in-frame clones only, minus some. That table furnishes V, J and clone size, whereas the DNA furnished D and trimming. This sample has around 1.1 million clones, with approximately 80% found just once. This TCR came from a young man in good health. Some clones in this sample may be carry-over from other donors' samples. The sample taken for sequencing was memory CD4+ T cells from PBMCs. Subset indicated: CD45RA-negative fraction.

The CDR3 loop reads CASSSGTGGITGELFF. The CDR3 DNA sequence: TGCGCCAGCAGCTCCGGGACAGGGGGCATAACCGGGGAGCTGTTTTTT. The gene calls are TRBV5-1 and TRBJ2-2; 12 bases fit TRBD1. J gave up 5 bases and V 3 bases, and 5 bases lay outside the gene matches. Per germline, CDR1 SGHRS and CDR2 YFSETQ. This CDR3 contains 16 residues.